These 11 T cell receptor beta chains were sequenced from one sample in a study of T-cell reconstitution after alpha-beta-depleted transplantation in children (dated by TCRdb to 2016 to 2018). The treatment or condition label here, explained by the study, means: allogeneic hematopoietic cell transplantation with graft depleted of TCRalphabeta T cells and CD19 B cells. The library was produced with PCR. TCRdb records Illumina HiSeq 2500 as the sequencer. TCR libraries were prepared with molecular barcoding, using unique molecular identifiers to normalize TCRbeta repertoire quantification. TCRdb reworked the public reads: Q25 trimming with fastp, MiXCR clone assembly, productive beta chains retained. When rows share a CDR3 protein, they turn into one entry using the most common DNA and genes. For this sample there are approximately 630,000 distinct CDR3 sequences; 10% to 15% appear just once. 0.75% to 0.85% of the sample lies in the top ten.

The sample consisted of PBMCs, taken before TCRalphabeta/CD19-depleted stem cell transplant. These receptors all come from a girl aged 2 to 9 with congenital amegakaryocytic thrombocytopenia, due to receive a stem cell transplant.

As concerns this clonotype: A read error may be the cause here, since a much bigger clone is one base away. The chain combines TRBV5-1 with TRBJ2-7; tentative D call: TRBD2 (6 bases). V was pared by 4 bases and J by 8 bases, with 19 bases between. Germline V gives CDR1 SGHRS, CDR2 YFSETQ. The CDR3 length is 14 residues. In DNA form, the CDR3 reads TGCGCCAGCAGCATCACCAGGGAGGACCTCAAGCAGTACTTC. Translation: CASSITREDLKQYF.

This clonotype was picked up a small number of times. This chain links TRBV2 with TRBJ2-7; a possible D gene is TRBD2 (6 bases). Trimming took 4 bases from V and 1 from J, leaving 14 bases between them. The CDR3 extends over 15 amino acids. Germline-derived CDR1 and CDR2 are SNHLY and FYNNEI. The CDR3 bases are TGTGCCAGCAGTGTCCAACGGGAGAGATCCTACGAGCAGTACTTC. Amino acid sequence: CASSVQRERSYEQYF.

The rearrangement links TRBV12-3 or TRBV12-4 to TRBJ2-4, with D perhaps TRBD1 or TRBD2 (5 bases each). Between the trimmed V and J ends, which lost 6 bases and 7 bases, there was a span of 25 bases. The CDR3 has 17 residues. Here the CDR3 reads CASRWGTTARGANIQYF. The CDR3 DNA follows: TGTGCCAGCAGATGGGGAACCACAGCCCGGGGCGCGAACATTCAGTACTTC.

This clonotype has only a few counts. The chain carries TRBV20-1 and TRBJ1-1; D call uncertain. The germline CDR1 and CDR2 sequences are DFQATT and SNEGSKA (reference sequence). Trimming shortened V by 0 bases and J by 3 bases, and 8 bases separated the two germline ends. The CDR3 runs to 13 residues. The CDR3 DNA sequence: TGCAGTGCTAGAGATCCAAGGTACACTGAAGCTTTCTTT. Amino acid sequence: CSARDPRYTEAFF.

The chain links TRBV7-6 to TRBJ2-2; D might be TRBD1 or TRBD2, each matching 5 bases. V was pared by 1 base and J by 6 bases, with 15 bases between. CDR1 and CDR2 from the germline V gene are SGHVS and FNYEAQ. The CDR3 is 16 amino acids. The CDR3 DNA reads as TGTGCCAGCAGCTTAGGTGTAGTCGGGACCGCCGGGGAGCTGTTTTTT. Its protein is CASSLGVVGTAGELFF.

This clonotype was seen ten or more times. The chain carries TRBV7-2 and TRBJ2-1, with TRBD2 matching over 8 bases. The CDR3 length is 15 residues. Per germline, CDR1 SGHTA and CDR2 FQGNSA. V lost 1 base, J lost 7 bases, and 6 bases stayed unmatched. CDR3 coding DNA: TGTGCCAGCAGCTTAGGCGGGAGGAGTAGTAATGAGCAGTTCTTC. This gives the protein CASSLGGRSSNEQFF.

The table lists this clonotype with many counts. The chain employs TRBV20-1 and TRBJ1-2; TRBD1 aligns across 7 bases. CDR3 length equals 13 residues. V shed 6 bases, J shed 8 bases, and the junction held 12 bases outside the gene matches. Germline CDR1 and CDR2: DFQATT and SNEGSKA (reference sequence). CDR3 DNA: TGCAGTGCCCGAGGGGGCAGGGCGTTCGGCTACACCTTC. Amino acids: CSARGGRAFGYTF.

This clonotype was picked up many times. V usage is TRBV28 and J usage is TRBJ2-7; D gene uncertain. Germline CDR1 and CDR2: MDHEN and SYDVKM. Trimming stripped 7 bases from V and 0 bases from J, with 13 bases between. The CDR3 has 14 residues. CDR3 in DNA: TGTGCCAGCACTCCTTCAAGGAGCTCCTACGAGCAGTACTTC. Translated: CASTPSRSSYEQYF.

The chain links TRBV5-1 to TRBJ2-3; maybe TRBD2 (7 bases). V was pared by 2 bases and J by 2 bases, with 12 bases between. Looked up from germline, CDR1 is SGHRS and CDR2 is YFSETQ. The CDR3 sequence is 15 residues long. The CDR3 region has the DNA TGCGCCAGCAGCTTTAGGGGGGGCTACACAGATACGCAGTATTTT. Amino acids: CASSFRGGYTDTQYF.

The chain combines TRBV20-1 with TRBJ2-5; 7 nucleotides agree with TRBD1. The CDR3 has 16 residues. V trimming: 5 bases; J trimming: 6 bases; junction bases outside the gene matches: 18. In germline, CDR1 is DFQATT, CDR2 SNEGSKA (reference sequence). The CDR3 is CSAPTARQGVRKTQYF. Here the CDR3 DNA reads TGCAGTGCTCCTACCGCCCGACAGGGTGTAAGAAAGACCCAGTACTTC.

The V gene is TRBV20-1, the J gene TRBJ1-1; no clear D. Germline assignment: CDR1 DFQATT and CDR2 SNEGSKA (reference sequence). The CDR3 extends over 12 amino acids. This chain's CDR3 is CSPLLETTEAFF. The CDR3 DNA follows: TGCAGCCCCCTGTTGGAGACCACTGAAGCTTTCTTT.